This TCR beta chain was identified in a study of control samples from healthy donors and cancer patients. Repertoires were generated with immunoSEQ multiplex PCR, while TCRdb's copy carries only in-frame clones and drops some. This sample carries 90,000 to 150,000 clones, around 89% of them seen once, and the ten largest clones take 3.4%. The V and J ends lost 0 bases and 3 bases respectively, with 5 bases between them. The CDR3 has 13 amino acids. Germline assignment: CDR1 SNHLY and CDR2 FYNNEI. Sequences were obtained from blood. The sequence came from a man aged 40-55 years in good health. The chain employs TRBV2 and TRBJ1-2; D remains unclear. The CDR3 DNA is TGTGCCAGCAGTGAAGCGCTTCACTATGGCTACACCTTC. It specifies CASSEALHYGYTF.